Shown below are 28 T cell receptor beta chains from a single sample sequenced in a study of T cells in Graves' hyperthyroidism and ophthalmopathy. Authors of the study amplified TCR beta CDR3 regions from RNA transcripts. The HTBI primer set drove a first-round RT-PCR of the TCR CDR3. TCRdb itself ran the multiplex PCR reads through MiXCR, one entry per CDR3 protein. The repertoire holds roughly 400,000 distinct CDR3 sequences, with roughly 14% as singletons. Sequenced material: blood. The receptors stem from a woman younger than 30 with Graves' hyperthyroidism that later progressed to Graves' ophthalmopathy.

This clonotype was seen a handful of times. The CDR3 protein is CASSLSGGDLNGYTF. The DNA of the CDR3 is TGTGCCAGCAGTTTATCGGGGGGGGATTTGAATGGCTACACCTTC. The gene calls are TRBV27 and TRBJ1-2; possibly TRBD1 for D (5 bases). The CDR3 is made up of 15 amino acids. In germline, CDR1 is MNHEY, CDR2 SMNVEV (reference sequence). The ends were cut back, 0 bases at V and 6 bases at J, with 14 bases in the middle.

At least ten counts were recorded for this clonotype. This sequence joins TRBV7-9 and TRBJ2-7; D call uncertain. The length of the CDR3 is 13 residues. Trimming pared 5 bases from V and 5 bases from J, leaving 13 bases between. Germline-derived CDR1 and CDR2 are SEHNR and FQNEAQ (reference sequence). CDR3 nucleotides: TGTGCCAGCAGCCCCGCCCCGCGCCACGAGCAGTACTTC. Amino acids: CASSPAPRHEQYF.

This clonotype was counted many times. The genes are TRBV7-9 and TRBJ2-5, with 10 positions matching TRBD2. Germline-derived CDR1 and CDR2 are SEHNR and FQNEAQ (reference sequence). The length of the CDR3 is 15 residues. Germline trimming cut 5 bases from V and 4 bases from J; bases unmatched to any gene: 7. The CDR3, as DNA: TGTGCCAGCAGCAGGCTAGCGGGAGTGATAGAGACCCAGTACTTC. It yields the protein CASSRLAGVIETQYF.

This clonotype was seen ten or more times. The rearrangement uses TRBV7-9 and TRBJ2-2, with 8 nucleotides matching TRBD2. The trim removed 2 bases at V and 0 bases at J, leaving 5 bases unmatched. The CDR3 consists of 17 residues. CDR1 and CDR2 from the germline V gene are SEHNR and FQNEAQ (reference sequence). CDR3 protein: CASSLTTSGANTGELFF. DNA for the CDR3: TGTGCCAGCAGCTTAACTACTAGCGGAGCGAACACCGGGGAGCTGTTTTTT.

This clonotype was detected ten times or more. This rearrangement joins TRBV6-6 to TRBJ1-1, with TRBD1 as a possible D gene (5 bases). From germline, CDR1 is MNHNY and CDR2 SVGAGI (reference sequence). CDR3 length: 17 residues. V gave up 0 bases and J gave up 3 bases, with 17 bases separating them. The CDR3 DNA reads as TGTGCCAGCAGTTACTCGGTCGCCAGGGCTACGTACACTGAAGCTTTCTTT. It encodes CASSYSVARATYTEAFF.

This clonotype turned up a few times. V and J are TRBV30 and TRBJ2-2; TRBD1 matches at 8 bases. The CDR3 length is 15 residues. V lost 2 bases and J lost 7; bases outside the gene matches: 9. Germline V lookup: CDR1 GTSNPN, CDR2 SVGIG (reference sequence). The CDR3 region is CAWSKQGASYGELFF. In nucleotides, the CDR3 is TGTGCCTGGAGTAAGCAGGGGGCAAGTTACGGGGAGCTGTTTTTT.

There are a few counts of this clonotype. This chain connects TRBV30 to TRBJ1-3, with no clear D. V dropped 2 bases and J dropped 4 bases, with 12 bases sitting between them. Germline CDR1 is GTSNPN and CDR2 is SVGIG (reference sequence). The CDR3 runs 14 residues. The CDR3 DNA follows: TGTGCCTGGAGTAAGCAGACTACGGGAAACACCATATATTTT. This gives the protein CAWSKQTTGNTIYF.

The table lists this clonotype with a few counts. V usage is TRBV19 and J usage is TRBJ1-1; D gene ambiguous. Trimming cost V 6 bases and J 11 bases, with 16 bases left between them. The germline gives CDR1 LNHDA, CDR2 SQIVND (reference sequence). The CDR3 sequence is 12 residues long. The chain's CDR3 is CASSGDLVRAFF. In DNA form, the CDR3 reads TGTGCCAGTAGCGGAGACCTCGTGAGGGCTTTCTTT.

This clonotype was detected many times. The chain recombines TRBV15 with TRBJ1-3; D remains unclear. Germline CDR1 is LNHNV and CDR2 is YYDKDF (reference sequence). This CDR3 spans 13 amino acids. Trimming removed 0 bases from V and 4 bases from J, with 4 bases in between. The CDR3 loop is CATSREQGNTIYF. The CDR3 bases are TGTGCCACCAGCAGAGAACAAGGAAACACCATATATTTT.

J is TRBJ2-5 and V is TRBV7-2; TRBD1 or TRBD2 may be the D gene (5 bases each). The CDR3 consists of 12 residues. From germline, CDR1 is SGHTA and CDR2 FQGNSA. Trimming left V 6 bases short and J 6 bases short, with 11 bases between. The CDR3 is CASSAGAKTQYF. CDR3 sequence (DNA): TGTGCCAGCAGTGCCGGGGCGAAGACCCAGTACTTC. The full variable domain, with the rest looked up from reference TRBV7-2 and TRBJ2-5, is GAGVSQSPSNKVTEKGKDVELRCDPISGHTALYWYRQSLGQGLEFLIYFQGNSAPDKSGLPSDRFSAERTGGSVSTLTIQRTQQEDSAVYLCASSAGAKTQYFGPGTRLLVL.

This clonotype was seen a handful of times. CDR3 in DNA: TGTGCCAGCCGCAGTCCCGGGACAGGGAACTATGGCTACACCTTC. Translation gives CASRSPGTGNYGYTF. The chain couples TRBV28 to TRBJ1-2; 9 bases agree with TRBD1. The germline V gene encodes CDR1 MDHEN and CDR2 SYDVKM. V lost 8 bases and J lost 2; bases outside the gene matches: 9. This CDR3 has 15 amino acids.

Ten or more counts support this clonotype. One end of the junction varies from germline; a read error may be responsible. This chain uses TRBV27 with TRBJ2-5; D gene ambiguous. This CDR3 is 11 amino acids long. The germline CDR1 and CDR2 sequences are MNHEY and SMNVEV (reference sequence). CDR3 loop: CASSAQGTQYF. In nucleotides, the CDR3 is TGTGCCAGCAGTGCCCAAGGGACCCAGTACTTC.

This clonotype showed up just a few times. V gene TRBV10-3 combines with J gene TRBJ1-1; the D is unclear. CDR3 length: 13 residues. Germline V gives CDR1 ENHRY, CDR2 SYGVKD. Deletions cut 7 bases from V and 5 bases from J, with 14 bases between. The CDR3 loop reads CAITFASGTEAFF. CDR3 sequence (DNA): TGTGCCATCACTTTTGCATCGGGGACTGAAGCTTTCTTT.

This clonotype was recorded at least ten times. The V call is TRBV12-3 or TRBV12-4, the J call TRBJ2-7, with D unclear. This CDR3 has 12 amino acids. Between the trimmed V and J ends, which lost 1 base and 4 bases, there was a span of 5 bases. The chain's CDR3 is CASSLGLYEQYF. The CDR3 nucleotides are TGTGCCAGCAGTTTAGGTCTTTACGAGCAGTACTTC.

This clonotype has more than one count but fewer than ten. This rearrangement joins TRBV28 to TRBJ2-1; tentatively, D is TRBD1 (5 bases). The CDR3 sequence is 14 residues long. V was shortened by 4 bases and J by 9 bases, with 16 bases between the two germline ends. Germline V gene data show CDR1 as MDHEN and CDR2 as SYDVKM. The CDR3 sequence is CASSSPDRRGEQFF. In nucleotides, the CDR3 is TGTGCCAGCAGTTCTCCCGACAGAAGGGGTGAGCAGTTCTTC.

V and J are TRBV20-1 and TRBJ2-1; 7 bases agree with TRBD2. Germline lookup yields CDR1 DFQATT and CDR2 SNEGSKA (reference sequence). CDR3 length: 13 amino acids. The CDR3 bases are TGCGCCGTTACTAGCGCCTCCTACAATGAGCAGTTCTTC. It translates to CAVTSASYNEQFF.

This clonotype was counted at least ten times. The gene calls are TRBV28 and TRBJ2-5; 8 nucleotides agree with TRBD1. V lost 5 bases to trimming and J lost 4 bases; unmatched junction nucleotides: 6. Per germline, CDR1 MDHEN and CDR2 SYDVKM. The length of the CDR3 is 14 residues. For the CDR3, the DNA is TGTGCCAGCAGTGCCCCCGGACAGGGAGAGACCCAGTACTTC. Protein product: CASSAPGQGETQYF.

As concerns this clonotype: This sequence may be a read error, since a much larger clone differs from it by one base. The CDR3 DNA follows: TGTGCCAGCAGTTACGGGGGGACTAGCAATCAGCCCCAGCATTTT. Translation: CASSYGGTSNQPQHF. The chain combines TRBV6-5 with TRBJ1-5; a possible D gene is TRBD1 (5 bases). The CDR3 covers 15 residues. V lost 2 bases and J 0 bases, leaving 8 bases between the germline ends. Per germline, CDR1 MNHEY and CDR2 SVGAGI.

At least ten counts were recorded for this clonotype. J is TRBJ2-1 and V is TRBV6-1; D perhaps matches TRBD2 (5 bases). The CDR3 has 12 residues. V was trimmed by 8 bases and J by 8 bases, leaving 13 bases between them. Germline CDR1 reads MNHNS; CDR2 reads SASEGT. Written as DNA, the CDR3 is TGTGCCAGCCTTACAGCGCGGGATGAGCAGTTCTTC. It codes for CASLTARDEQFF.

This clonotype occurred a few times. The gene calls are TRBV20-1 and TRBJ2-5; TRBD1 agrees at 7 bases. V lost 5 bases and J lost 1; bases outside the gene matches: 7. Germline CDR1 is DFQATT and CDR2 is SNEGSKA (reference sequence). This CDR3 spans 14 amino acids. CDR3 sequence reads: CSALTGDPQETQYF. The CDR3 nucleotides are TGCAGTGCTCTCACAGGGGACCCCCAAGAGACCCAGTACTTC.

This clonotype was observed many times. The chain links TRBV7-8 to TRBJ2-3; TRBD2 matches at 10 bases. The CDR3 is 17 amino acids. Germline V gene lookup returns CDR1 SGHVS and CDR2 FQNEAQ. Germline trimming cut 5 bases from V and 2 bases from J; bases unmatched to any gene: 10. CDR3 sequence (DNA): TGTGCCAGCAGCGTAAACATACTAGCGGGAAACACAGATACGCAGTATTTT. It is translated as CASSVNILAGNTDTQYF.

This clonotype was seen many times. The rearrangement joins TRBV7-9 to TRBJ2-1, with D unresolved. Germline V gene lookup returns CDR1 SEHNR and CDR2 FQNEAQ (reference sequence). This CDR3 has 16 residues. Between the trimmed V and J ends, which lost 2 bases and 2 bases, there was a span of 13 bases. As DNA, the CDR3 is TGTGCCAGCAGCTTACCGCCCTCTCCTACCTACAATGAGCAGTTCTTC. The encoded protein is CASSLPPSPTYNEQFF.

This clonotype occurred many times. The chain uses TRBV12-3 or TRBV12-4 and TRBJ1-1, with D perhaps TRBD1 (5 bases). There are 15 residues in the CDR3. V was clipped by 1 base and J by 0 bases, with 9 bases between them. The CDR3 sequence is CASSLVQVVNTEAFF. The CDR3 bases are TGTGCCAGCAGTTTAGTACAGGTCGTGAACACTGAAGCTTTCTTT.

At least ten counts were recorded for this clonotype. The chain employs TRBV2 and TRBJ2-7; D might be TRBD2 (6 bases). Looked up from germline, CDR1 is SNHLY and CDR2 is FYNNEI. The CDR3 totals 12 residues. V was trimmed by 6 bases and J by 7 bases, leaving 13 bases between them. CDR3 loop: CASRGDSTEQYF. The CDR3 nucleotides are TGTGCCAGCAGGGGGGACTCCACGGAGCAGTACTTC.

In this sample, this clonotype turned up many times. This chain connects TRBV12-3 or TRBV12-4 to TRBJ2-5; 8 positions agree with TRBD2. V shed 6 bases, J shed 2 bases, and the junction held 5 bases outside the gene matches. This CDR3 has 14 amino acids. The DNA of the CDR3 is TGTGCCAGCAGCCTACTAGCGGAACAAGAGACCCAGTACTTC. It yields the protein CASSLLAEQETQYF.

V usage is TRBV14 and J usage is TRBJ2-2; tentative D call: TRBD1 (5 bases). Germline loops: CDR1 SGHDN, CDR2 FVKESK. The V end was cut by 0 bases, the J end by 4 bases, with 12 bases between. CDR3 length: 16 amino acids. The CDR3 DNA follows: TGTGCCAGCAGCCAAGAATTTGGACAATTCACCGGGGAGCTGTTTTTT. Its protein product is CASSQEFGQFTGELFF.

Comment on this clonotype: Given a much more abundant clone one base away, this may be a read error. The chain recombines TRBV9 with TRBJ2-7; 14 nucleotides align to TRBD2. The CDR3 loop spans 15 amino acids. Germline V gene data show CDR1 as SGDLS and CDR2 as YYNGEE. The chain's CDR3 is CASSVGTSGSYERYF. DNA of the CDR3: TGTGCCAGCAGCGTTGGGACTAGCGGGAGTTACGAGCGGTACTTC.

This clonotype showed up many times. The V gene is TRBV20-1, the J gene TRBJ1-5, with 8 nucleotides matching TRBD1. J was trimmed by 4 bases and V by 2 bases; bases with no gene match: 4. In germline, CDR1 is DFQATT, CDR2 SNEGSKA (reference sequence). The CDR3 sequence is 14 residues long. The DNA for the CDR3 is TGCAGTGCTAGAAGACAGGGGTTAAATCAGCCCCAGCATTTT. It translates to CSARRQGLNQPQHF.